What follows are 2 T cell receptor beta chains derived from one specimen sequenced in a study of T cells in Graves' hyperthyroidism and ophthalmopathy. Amplified TCR beta CDR3 regions came from RNA transcripts. HTBI primers were used for first-round RT-PCR of the TCR CDR3. Using its own MiXCR run on the multiplex PCR reads, TCRdb lists one record per CDR3 protein. This table has 550,000 to 850,000 distinct CDR3 sequences, under 20% appearing once. The sequencing input was blood. The receptors stem from a woman between 50 and 59 years old with Graves' hyperthyroidism that later progressed to Graves' ophthalmopathy.

CDR3 nucleotides: TGTGCCAGCAGCCAACAGGCGGGCAGGGCGGACCCGGGTCAGCCCCAGCATTTT. It translates to CASSQQAGRADPGQPQHF. V gene TRBV3-1 combines with J gene TRBJ1-5; D perhaps matches TRBD1 (5 bases). V dropped 2 bases and J dropped 6 bases, with 23 bases sitting between them. CDR1 and CDR2 (germline): LGHDT, YNNKEL (reference sequence). This CDR3 is built from 18 residues.

This clonotype was counted between two and nine times. This chain connects TRBV29-1 to TRBJ1-2; TRBD1 might be the D (6 bases). Germline-derived CDR1 and CDR2 are SQVTM and ANQGSEA. This CDR3 is built from 11 residues. The CDR3 spells CTVTGQSGYTF. Written as DNA, the CDR3 is TGCACCGTAACAGGGCAGAGTGGCTACACCTTC.